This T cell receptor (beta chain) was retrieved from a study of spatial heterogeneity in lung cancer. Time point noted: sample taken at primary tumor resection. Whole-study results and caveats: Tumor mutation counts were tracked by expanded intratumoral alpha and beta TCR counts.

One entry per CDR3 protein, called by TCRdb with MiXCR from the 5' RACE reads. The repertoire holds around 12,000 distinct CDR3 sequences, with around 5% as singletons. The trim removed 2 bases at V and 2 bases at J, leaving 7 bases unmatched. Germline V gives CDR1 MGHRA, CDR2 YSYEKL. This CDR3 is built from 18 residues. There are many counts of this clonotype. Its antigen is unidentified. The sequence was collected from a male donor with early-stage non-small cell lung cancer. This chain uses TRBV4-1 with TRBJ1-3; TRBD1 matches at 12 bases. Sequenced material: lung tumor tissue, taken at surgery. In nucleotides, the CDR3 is TGCGCCAGCAGCCAAACCCCGGGACAGGGGGCGACTGGAAACACCATATATTTT. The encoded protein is CASSQTPGQGATGNTIYF.